The 21 T cell receptor beta chains listed next were all sequenced from one sample in a study of cytomegalovirus exposure and HLA in healthy donors. Primers for the PCR totalled 60 Vbeta and 13 Jbeta. The method was immunoSEQ multiplex PCR; TCRdb's version includes in-frame clones alone and lacks a portion of them. The table shows around 150,000 clones, with 80% to 90% occurring only once. Sequenced input: PBMCs. These receptor sequences come from a woman younger than 45 in good health and CMV-seropositive.

This chain joins TRBV2 and TRBJ2-7, with D perhaps TRBD1 (6 bases). This CDR3 is built from 13 residues. Trimming left V 6 bases short and J 6 bases short, with 15 bases between. From germline, CDR1 is SNHLY and CDR2 FYNNEI. The DNA of the CDR3 is TGTGCCAGCAGCTCCAAAAGAGGGGGCGAGCAGTACTTC. Translating gives CASSSKRGGEQYF.

The chain employs TRBV7-7 and TRBJ2-1; 7 nucleotides agree with TRBD2. The CDR3 contains 15 residues. CDR1 SSHAT and CDR2 FNYEAQ come from the germline V gene (reference sequence). The junction had 1 base not matched to a gene; V was cut back by 2 bases and J by 0 bases. CDR3 nucleotide sequence: TGTGCCAGCAGCTTATGGGAGGGCTCCTACAATGAGCAGTTCTTC. The encoded protein is CASSLWEGSYNEQFF. Variable domain in full (rest from reference TRBV7-7 and TRBJ2-1): GAGVSQSPRYKVTKRGQDVTLRCDPISSHATLYWYQQALGQGPEFLTYFNYEAQPDKSGLPSDRFSAERPEGSISTLTIQRTEQRDSAMYRCASSLWEGSYNEQFFGPGTRLTVL.

The CDR3 DNA reads as TGTGCCAGCAGTTTATCCCGGGGGGGCTACGAGCAGTACTTC. Translating it yields CASSLSRGGYEQYF. The chain recombines TRBV27 with TRBJ2-7, with 8 bases lining up with TRBD2. There are 14 residues in the CDR3. CDR1 and CDR2 (germline): MNHEY, SMNVEV (reference sequence). After removal of 0 bases from V and 3 bases from J, the junction contained 1 base not matched to a gene.

The V gene is TRBV5-6, the J gene TRBJ1-4, with D tentatively TRBD1 (5 bases). Per germline, CDR1 SGHDT and CDR2 YYEEEE. This CDR3 has 14 amino acids. Trimming removed 4 bases at V and 7 bases at J, with 14 bases between. CDR3 amino acids: CASSPGGRGEKLFF. In nucleotides, the CDR3 is TGTGCCAGCAGCCCGGGGGGACGCGGTGAAAAACTGTTTTTT.

The J gene is TRBJ1-1, the V gene TRBV4-3, with D unclear. Trimming took off 6 bases at V and 6 bases at J, with 14 bases between the two ends. This CDR3 region has 13 residues. From germline, CDR1 is LGHNA and CDR2 YSLEER. The CDR3 reads CASSSQREAEAFF. The CDR3 coding sequence is TGCGCCAGCAGTTCACAGCGGGAGGCTGAAGCTTTCTTT.

This chain connects TRBV4-1 to TRBJ1-4; D may be TRBD1 (6 bases). Germline V gene sequence: CDR1 MGHRA, CDR2 YSYEKL. V lost 4 bases and J lost 5, with 14 bases in between. The CDR3 is made up of 15 amino acids. DNA for the CDR3: TGCGCCAGCAGCCTGGTGGGGGCCAAAAATGAAAAACTGTTTTTT. Translating gives CASSLVGAKNEKLFF.

This clone was seen a few times. The V call is TRBV4-3, the J call TRBJ2-3; TRBD1 matches 12 bases. Germline assignment: CDR1 LGHNA and CDR2 YSLEER. This CDR3 spans 16 amino acids. The ends lost 0 bases at V and 4 bases at J; junction bases unmatched: 2. Written as DNA, the CDR3 is TGCGCCAGCAGCCAAGATGGGGACAGGGGGCCAGATACGCAGTATTTT. It codes for CASSQDGDRGPDTQYF.

The chain couples TRBV11-1 to TRBJ2-5, with D perhaps matching TRBD1 (5 bases). V gave up 4 bases and J gave up 0 bases, with 6 bases separating them. The CDR3 sequence is 13 residues long. From germline, CDR1 is SGHAT and CDR2 FQDESV (reference sequence). Written as DNA, the CDR3 is TGTGCCAGCAGCTCGGACAACCAAGAGACCCAGTACTTC. This sequence encodes CASSSDNQETQYF.

The rearrangement uses TRBV7-2 and TRBJ2-3, with a tentative D call TRBD2 (7 bases). Germline V gene data show CDR1 as SGHTA and CDR2 as FQGNSA. This CDR3 comprises 15 residues. Trimming took off 5 bases at V and 4 bases at J, with 16 bases between the two ends. The CDR3 sequence: CASSLLGGRSDTQYF. In nucleotides, the CDR3 is TGTGCCAGCAGCCTACTGGGGGGGCGATCAGATACGCAGTATTTT.

This chain joins TRBV5-4 and TRBJ2-7; TRBD2 might be the D (7 bases). The CDR3 loop spans 13 amino acids. Germline V CDR1 and CDR2: SGHNT, YYREEE (reference sequence). Trimming removed 4 bases from V and 3 bases from J, with 11 bases in between. The CDR3 reads CASSPGGRYEQYF. CDR3 bases: TGTGCCAGCAGCCCGGGGGGCCGCTACGAGCAGTACTTC.

This clone was observed once. The chain has TRBV6-1 and TRBJ1-1; 7 bases line up with TRBD1. CDR1 MNHNS and CDR2 SASEGT come from the germline V gene. V shed 10 bases, J shed 1 base, and the junction held 12 bases outside the gene matches. The CDR3 has 15 residues. CDR3 sequence: CATLLAGTANTEAFF. CDR3 bases: TGTGCCACCCTACTGGCCGGGACAGCGAACACTGAAGCTTTCTTT.

The V call is TRBV11-3, the J call TRBJ2-5; possibly TRBD2 for D (5 bases). The V end was cut by 5 bases, the J end by 11 bases, with 21 bases between. There are 14 residues in the CDR3. Germline-derived CDR1 and CDR2 are SGHNT and YENEEA. In nucleotides, the CDR3 is TGTGCCAGCAGCCCGCCGGGATCCGTGCTTGAGCAGTACTTC. It codes for CASSPPGSVLEQYF.

The rearrangement uses TRBV27 and TRBJ2-2, with 11 bases aligning to TRBD1. Germline loops: CDR1 MNHEY, CDR2 SMNVEV (reference sequence). The CDR3 totals 16 residues. J gave up 2 bases and V 7 bases, and 6 bases lay outside the gene matches. The CDR3 sequence: CASTEDRGLNTGELFF. The CDR3 region has the DNA TGTGCCAGCACCGAGGACAGGGGGCTTAACACCGGGGAGCTGTTTTTT.

This chain links TRBV19 with TRBJ2-3; 13 bases map to TRBD2. The CDR3 runs 18 residues. Germline V gene data show CDR1 as LNHDA and CDR2 as SQIVND (reference sequence). The ends lost 1 base at V and 4 bases at J; junction bases unmatched: 8. The CDR3 region has the DNA TGTGCCAGTAGTATAGCACTAGCGGGGGGGCCGCGATCAGATACGCAGTATTTT. Encoded protein: CASSIALAGGPRSDTQYF.

The chain recombines TRBV18 with TRBJ1-1, with D maybe TRBD1 (5 bases). Deletions cut 3 bases from V and 3 bases from J, with 8 bases between. Germline V gene data show CDR1 as KGHSH and CDR2 as LQKENI. This CDR3 spans 13 amino acids. The chain's CDR3 is CASSPAGYTEAFF. In DNA form, the CDR3 reads TGTGCCAGCTCACCTGCAGGGTACACTGAAGCTTTCTTT.

The rearrangement links TRBV5-1 to TRBJ2-1; TRBD2 matches at 12 bases. Germline CDR1 SGHRS, CDR2 YFSETQ. The CDR3 is 19 amino acids. V dropped 4 bases and J dropped 2; count of bases not matched to a gene: 13. The CDR3 nucleotides read TGCGCCAGCAGCCCATGGGCTAGCGGGGGGGCAATGCCCTACAATGAGCAGTTCTTC. This gives the protein CASSPWASGGAMPYNEQFF.

V and J are TRBV4-3 and TRBJ2-3; TRBD2 matches at 14 bases. CDR3 size: 22 residues. CDR1 and CDR2 from the germline V gene are LGHNA and YSLEER. The trim removed 2 bases at V and 7 bases at J, leaving 23 bases unmatched. Written as DNA, the CDR3 is TGCGCCAGCAGCCAAACATCTAGGGGGTCCCCCTGGACTAGCGGGGGGACTTATACGCAGTATTTT. It specifies CASSQTSRGSPWTSGGTYTQYF.

CDR3 in amino acids: CASSETGLANYEQYF. The CDR3 DNA sequence: TGTGCCAGCAGCGAGACGGGACTAGCTAACTACGAGCAGTACTTC. The chain links TRBV9 to TRBJ2-7, with 9 bases that match TRBD2. CDR3 size: 15 residues. Germline V lookup: CDR1 SGDLS, CDR2 YYNGEE. V lost 3 bases to trimming and J lost 3 bases; unmatched junction nucleotides: 7.

The CDR3 DNA reads as TGTGCCAGCAGTGAGAGTGCGGGGGTAGGTAGTCAGCCCCAGCATTTT. Encoded protein: CASSESAGVGSQPQHF. The chain recombines TRBV6-1 with TRBJ1-5, with a possible D match to TRBD1 (5 bases). There are 16 residues in the CDR3. Germline V gene data show CDR1 as MNHNS and CDR2 as SASEGT. Trimming left V 3 bases short and J 6 bases short, with 18 bases between.

This chain uses TRBV14 with TRBJ2-2; D is possibly TRBD1 (7 bases). Trimming took off 2 bases at V and 5 bases at J, with 21 bases between the two ends. Germline V lookup: CDR1 SGHDN, CDR2 FVKESK. The CDR3 has 18 amino acids. The CDR3 spells CASSQLKGQGGPTGELFF. DNA for the CDR3: TGTGCCAGCAGCCAATTAAAAGGGCAGGGGGGCCCAACCGGGGAGCTGTTTTTT.

Turning to this clone: The junction departs from the called germline gene at one end, perhaps through a read error. The gene calls are TRBV6-6 and TRBJ1-3; D unclear. This CDR3 has 14 residues. CDR1 is MNHNY and CDR2 is SVGAGI in the germline V gene (reference sequence). The CDR3 loop is CASSHSLWRNTIYF. CDR3 bases: TGTGCCAGCAGTCACTCCTTGTGGCGAAACACCATATATTTT.